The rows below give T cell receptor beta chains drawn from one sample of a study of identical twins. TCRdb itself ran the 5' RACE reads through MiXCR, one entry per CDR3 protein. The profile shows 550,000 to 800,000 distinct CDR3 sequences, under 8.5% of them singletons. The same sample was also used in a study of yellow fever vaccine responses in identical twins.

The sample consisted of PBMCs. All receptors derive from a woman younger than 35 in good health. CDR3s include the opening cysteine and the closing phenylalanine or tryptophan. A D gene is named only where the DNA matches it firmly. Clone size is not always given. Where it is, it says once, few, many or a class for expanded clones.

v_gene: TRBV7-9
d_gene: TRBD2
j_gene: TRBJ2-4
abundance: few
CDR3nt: TGTGCCAGCAGCCTACCGGGACTAGGAGTTCAGTACTTC
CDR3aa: CASSLPGLGVQYF

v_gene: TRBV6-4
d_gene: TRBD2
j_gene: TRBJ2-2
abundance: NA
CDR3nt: TGTGCCAGCAGTGCGGGACTAGGGAACACCGGGGAGCTGTTTTTT
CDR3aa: CASSAGLGNTGELFF

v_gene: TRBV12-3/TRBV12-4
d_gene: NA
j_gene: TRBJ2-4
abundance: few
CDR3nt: TGTGCCAGCAGTTCGCGCGCAGGGGGGAACATTCAGTACTTC
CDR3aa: CASSSRAGGNIQYF

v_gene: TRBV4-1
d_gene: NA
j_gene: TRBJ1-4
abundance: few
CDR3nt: TGCGCCAGCAGCCAAGTAGGGCAGACCAATGAAAAACTGTTTTTT
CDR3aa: CASSQVGQTNEKLFF

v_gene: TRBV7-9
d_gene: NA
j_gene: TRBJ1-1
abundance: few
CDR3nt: TGTGCCAGCAGCTTAAAACTTAACACGTATATGAACACTGAAGCTTTCTTT
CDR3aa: CASSLKLNTYMNTEAFF

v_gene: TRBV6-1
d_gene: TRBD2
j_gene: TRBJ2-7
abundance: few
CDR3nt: TGTGCCAGCAACCCTAGCGGGAGTGGTAGTCGCGAGCAGTACTTC
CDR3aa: CASNPSGSGSREQYF

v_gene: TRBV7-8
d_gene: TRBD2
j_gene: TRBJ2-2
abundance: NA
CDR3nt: TGTGCCAGCAGCCCAGGGCGGTCTAGCGGGAGGACCGGGGAGCTGTTTTTT
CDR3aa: CASSPGRSSGRTGELFF

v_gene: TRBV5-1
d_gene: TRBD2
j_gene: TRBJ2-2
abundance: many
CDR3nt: TGCGCCAGCAGCCGGGGACTAGCGGCTATGAACACCGGGGAGCTGTTTTTT
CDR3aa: CASSRGLAAMNTGELFF

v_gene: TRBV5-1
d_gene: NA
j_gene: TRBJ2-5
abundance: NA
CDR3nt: TGCGCCAGCAGCCCCGAGACGGATTTCCAAGAGACCCAGTACTTC
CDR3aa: CASSPETDFQETQYF

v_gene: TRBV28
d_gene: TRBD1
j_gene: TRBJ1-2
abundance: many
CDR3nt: TGTGCCAGCAGTCGAGACAGGGGCCTATATGGCTACACCTTC
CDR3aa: CASSRDRGLYGYTF

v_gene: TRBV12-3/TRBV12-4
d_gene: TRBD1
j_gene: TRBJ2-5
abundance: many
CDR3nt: TGTGCCAGCAGTCCTAAACCCGGGACAGAACAAGAGACCCAGTACTTC
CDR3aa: CASSPKPGTEQETQYF

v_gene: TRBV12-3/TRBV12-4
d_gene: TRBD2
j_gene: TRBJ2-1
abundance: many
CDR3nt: TGTGCCAGCAGTATAAGACTAGCGGGAGTTCTTGAGCAGTTCTTC
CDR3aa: CASSIRLAGVLEQFF

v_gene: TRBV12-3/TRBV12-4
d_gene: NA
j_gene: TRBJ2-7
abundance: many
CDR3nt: TGTGCCAGCAGCTATACCAGGGTTTTCGACGAGCAGTACTTC
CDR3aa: CASSYTRVFDEQYF

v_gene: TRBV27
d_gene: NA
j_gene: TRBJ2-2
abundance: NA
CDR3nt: TGTGCCAGCAGTTCTCCGGGACATAAAAACACCGGGGAGCTGTTTTTT
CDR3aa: CASSSPGHKNTGELFF

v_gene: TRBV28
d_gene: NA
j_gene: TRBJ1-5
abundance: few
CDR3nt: TGTGCCAGCAGTCCCCCCGTGCGGCCCCAGCATTTT
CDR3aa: CASSPPVRPQHF

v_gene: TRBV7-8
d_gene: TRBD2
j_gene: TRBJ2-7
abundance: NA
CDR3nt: TGTGCCAGCAGCCCTGGGCGGGGGATTAGCTCCTACGAGCAGTACTTC
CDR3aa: CASSPGRGISSYEQYF

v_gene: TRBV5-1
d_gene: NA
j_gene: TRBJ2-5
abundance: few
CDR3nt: TGCGCCAGCAGCTTGGCCGCTATGGGGGCGCGGGAGACCCAGTACTTC
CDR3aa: CASSLAAMGARETQYF

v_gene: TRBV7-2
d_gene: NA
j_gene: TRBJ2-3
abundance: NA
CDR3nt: TGTGCCAGCAGCACACAAACAGGGTTCACAGATACGCAGTATTTT
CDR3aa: CASSTQTGFTDTQYF

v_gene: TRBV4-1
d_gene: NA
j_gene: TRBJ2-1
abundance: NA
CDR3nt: TGCGCCAGCAATAGCCTTAGTGACGGTGAGCAGTTCTTC
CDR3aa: CASNSLSDGEQFF

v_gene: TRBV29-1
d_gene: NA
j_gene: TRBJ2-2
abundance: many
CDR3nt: TGCAGCCTGATGAGTCGTGACACCGGGGAGCTGTTTTTT
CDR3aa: CSLMSRDTGELFF

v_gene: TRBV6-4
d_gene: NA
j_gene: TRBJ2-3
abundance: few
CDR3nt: TGTGCCAGCAGTGACACGGGGGCGGCCACAGATACGCAGTATTTT
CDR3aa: CASSDTGAATDTQYF

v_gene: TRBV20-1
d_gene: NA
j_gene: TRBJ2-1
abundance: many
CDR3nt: TGCAGTGCTTTGGGACTGTTCAATGAGCAGTTCTTC
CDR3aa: CSALGLFNEQFF

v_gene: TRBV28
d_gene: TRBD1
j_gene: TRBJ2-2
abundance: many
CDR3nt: TGTGCCAGCAGTTTATATAGGACAGGGGTGAACACCGGGGAGCTGTTTTTT
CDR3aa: CASSLYRTGVNTGELFF

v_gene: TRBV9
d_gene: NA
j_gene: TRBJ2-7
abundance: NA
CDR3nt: TGTGCCAGCAGCGCGATAGAGGCCTTAGGCGAGCAGTACTTC
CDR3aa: CASSAIEALGEQYF

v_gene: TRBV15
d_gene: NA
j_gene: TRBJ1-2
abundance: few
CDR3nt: TGTGCCACCAGCAGAGACAACACAAGGGGCTACACCTTC
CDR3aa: CATSRDNTRGYTF

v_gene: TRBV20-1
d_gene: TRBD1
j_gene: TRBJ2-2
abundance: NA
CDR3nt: TGCAGTGCTAGGGACAGGGTATCATCCGGGGAGCTGTTTTTT
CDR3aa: CSARDRVSSGELFF